These 2 T cell receptor beta chains originate from one sample sequenced in a study of blood T cell repertoires in COVID-19. This table comes from immunoSEQ multiplex PCR, and its TCRdb copy is limited to in-frame clones, with some not included. The sample records 100,000 to 150,000 clones, about nine tenths being singletons. What was sequenced was peripheral blood. All receptors derive from a woman in her seventies with COVID-19, enrolled during active disease.

The genes are TRBV5-1 and TRBJ1-6; unclear D gene. V was clipped by 0 bases and J by 9 bases, with 16 bases between them. Germline CDR1 is SGHRS and CDR2 is YFSETQ. The CDR3 is 16 amino acids. The CDR3 sequence is CASSLDSSITGSPLHF. DNA of the CDR3: TGCGCCAGCAGCTTGGATTCCTCAATCACCGGTTCACCCCTCCACTTT.

The count of this clone is one. The chain employs TRBV25-1 and TRBJ1-2; 9 positions match TRBD1. V lost 1 base and J lost 6; bases outside the gene matches: 6. This CDR3 comprises 15 residues. CDR1 and CDR2 (germline): MGHDK, SYGVNS. The CDR3 protein is CASSELGQGWDGYTF. In DNA form, the CDR3 reads TGTGCCAGCAGTGAATTGGGACAGGGTTGGGATGGCTACACCTTC.